This T cell receptor beta chain was sequenced during a study of response to subunit inactivated influenza vaccine. TCRdb reanalysed the RT-PCR reads using MiXCR and keeps one entry per CDR3 protein. The table lists hundreds of thousands of distinct CDR3 sequences, 25% of them singletons. Study findings and constraints: Each seasonal flu vaccination may recruit only limited new T cells, authors suggested.

This clonotype appeared a few times. The antigen is undetermined. CDR3 length: 14 amino acids. Germline V CDR1 and CDR2: SGHTA, FQGNSA. The V and J ends lost 6 bases and 3 bases, in that order; junction bases with no gene match: 4. V and J are TRBV7-2 and TRBJ2-7; 11 bases map to TRBD2. Sequencing was performed on CD4+ T cells sorted from PBMCs, taken 4 to 6 days after vaccination. The receptor was isolated from a man in his fifties who received an inactivated influenza vaccine. CDR3 region: CASRATSGNYEQYF. DNA for the CDR3: TGTGCCAGCAGGGCGACTAGCGGGAACTACGAGCAGTACTTC.